The rows below give T cell receptor beta chains drawn from one sample of a study of cytomegalovirus exposure and HLA in healthy donors. Profiling relied on immunoSEQ multiplex PCR, and the TCRdb table lists in-frame clones only, not all of them. Among 35,000 to 40,000 clones listed, 90% to 95% were seen once. Sequencing used PBMCs. Receptor source: a man aged 18 to 29 in good health and CMV-seronegative. CDR3s include the opening cysteine and the closing phenylalanine or tryptophan. The D gene is left open where the match is weak. The listing skips clone size in some rows; elsewhere it reads once, few, many or a size class.

d_gene	abundance	len	v_gene	j_gene	CDR3nt	CDR3aa
TRBD1	NA	15	TRBV6-1	TRBJ2-1	TGTGCCAGCAGGGATACAGGGGCCCCTCGCAATGAGCAGTTCTTC	CASRDTGAPRNEQFF
NA	once	16	TRBV9	TRBJ2-3	TGTGCCAGCAGCGTAGGGGGAGTAGCAGACACAGATACGCAGTATTTT	CASSVGGVADTDTQYF
NA	NA	18	TRBV21-1	TRBJ2-4	TGTGCCAGCAGCAAAGGGGTCAGCGGGGGGTATACCAAAAACATTCAGTACTTC	CASSKGVSGGYTKNIQYF
TRBD2	NA	13	TRBV5-6	TRBJ2-7	TGTGCCAGCAGCTTGGGGTCGGGGGGCGAGCAGTACTTC	CASSLGSGGEQYF
NA	NA	16	TRBV27	TRBJ1-1	TGTGCCAGCAGTTTATTAACCGCGGAGGGAAGCACTGAAGCTTTCTTT	CASSLLTAEGSTEAFF
TRBD2	NA	17	TRBV10-3	TRBJ2-3	TGTGCCACCGACCGAGGGACTAGACTTTCGGGCACAGATACGCAGTATTTT	CATDRGTRLSGTDTQYF
TRBD2	once	15	TRBV6-1	TRBJ2-7	TGTGCCAGCAGGGAGGGACTAGCGGGGTCCTACGAGCAGTACTTC	CASREGLAGSYEQYF
TRBD1	NA	16	TRBV18	TRBJ2-6	TGTGCCAGCTCACCACCCGGGACAGGGAGACCCAACGTCCTGACTTTC	CASSPPGTGRPNVLTF
TRBD2	NA	17	TRBV4-2	TRBJ2-3	TGTGCCAGCAGCCACGAACCGGGACTAGCGGACACAGATACGCAGTATTTT	CASSHEPGLADTDTQYF
NA	NA	15	TRBV5-4	TRBJ2-5	TGTGCCAGCAGCCCCGGGTGGGGGGTCCAAGAGACCCAGTACTTC	CASSPGWGVQETQYF
TRBD1	NA	16	TRBV27	TRBJ2-7	TGTGCCAGCAGTTTGAGAGGGACAGGAATTACCTACGAGCAGTACTTC	CASSLRGTGITYEQYF
TRBD1	NA	14	TRBV6-5	TRBJ1-2	TGTGCCAGCACACAACCGGGACAGACTCGTGGCTACACCTTC	CASTQPGQTRGYTF
TRBD1	NA	16	TRBV25-1	TRBJ1-5	TGTGCCAGCAGTGAATCCGGGACAGTGATCAATCAGCCCCAGCATTTT	CASSESGTVINQPQHF
TRBD2	NA	15	TRBV11-2	TRBJ2-3	TGTGCCAGCAGCGTCACACTAGCGGCCACAGATACGCAGTATTTT	CASSVTLAATDTQYF
NA	NA	14	TRBV5-1	TRBJ1-3	TGCGCCAGCAGCTCCCAACAGGGAAGAAACACCATATATTTT	CASSSQQGRNTIYF
NA	NA	14	TRBV21-1	TRBJ2-7	TGTGCCAGCAAGGGACAGGAGAGCTCCTACGAGCAGTACTTC	CASKGQESSYEQYF
TRBD1	NA	16	TRBV30	TRBJ1-2	TGTGCCTGGAGTGTATCGGGACAGGGCGTCATCTATGGCTACACCTTC	CAWSVSGQGVIYGYTF
TRBD1	once	21	TRBV7-8	TRBJ2-2	TGTGCCAGCAGCGGGTTGGCCCGGGACAGGGGGCAAGGGGAAGCATCCGGGGAGCTGTTTTTT	CASSGLARDRGQGEASGELFF
NA	NA	16	TRBV7-7	TRBJ2-2	TGTGCTAGCAGCTCGAAACCCGGGAAGAACACCGGGGAGCTGTTTTTT	CASSSKPGKNTGELFF
TRBD1	NA	13	TRBV7-3	TRBJ2-1	TGTGCCAGCAGCCCAAGACAGGGTAATGAGCAGTTCTTC	CASSPRQGNEQFF
NA	NA	15	TRBV2	TRBJ1-5	TGTGCCAGCAGTGAAGCGCGGACACCCAATCAGCCCCAGCATTTT	CASSEARTPNQPQHF
NA	NA	15	TRBV5-1	TRBJ1-4	TGCGCCAGCAGCTGGGACACCGGGACGAAAGAAAAACTGTTTTTT	CASSWDTGTKEKLFF
TRBD2	NA	14	TRBV10-2	TRBJ2-7	TGCGCCAGCAAGGGGACTAGCGGGCCCTACGAGCAGTACTTC	CASKGTSGPYEQYF
NA	NA	18	TRBV28	TRBJ1-3	TGTGCCACCCAGGGAACTCCAGGGATCTACCACTCTGGAAACACCATATATTTT	CATQGTPGIYHSGNTIYF
TRBD2	NA	12	TRBV9	TRBJ2-7	TGTGCCAGCAGCCCGGGGGGGTACGAGCAGTACTTC	CASSPGGYEQYF
NA	NA	15	TRBV4-1	TRBJ2-7	TGCGCCAGCAGCCAAGTCGGAGGGTTTCTAAACGAGCAGTACTTC	CASSQVGGFLNEQYF